Included here is one T cell receptor beta chain sequence, with context. What it binds is unknown. These data are taken from a study of OX40 agonist ivuxolimab in advanced cancers. Study in general: While on treatment, patients had intravenous ivuxolimab at 0.01 to 10 mg/kg every 2 weeks. Cohort: 75% to 90% men, mean age approximately 64, aged about 20 to 90. Findings and limits, study-wide: Expanded clones belonging to CD8+ T cells outnumbered, on average, those of CD4+. Some nonresponders likewise displayed low normalized T-cell clonal expansion.

Profiling relied on immunoSEQ multiplex PCR, and the TCRdb table lists in-frame clones only, not all of them. The sample has tens of thousands of clones, roughly 84% seen once. The sample in question was CD4+ or CD8+ T cells sorted from blood, obtained in a trial of the OX40 agonist ivuxolimab. This clonotype originated in an adult with an advanced solid tumor such as melanoma, head and neck, liver or kidney cancer.

CDR3 in DNA: TGTGCCAGCAGCTTTAGTTTTACAGGACTCACTGAAGCTTTCTTT. This sequence encodes CASSFSFTGLTEAFF. V and J are TRBV7-2 and TRBJ1-1; D perhaps matches TRBD1 (5 bases). V was shortened by 3 bases and J by 4 bases, with 15 bases between the two germline ends. The germline CDR1 and CDR2 sequences are SGHTA and FQGNSA. The CDR3 runs to 15 residues.